The 28 T cell receptor beta chains below come from one sample, sequenced in a study of T cells after posttransplantation cyclophosphamide. Cyclophosphamide on days +3 and +4 followed busulfan-fludarabine conditioning and a marrow graft. Profiled with immunoSEQ multiplex PCR; TCRdb holds only in-frame clones, not every one. This sample has under 2,500 clones, with 70% to 75% found just once. The starting material was PBMCs, obtained 34 to 35 days after a stem cell transplant with posttransplant cyclophosphamide. Source of these receptors: a male patient aged 45-60 years who received an allogeneic stem cell transplant from a related donor and was CMV-positive. Some T cells could come from the graft donor.

The chain has TRBV7-9 and TRBJ1-4; TRBD1 might be the D (6 bases). CDR1 and CDR2 (germline): SEHNR, FQNEAQ (reference sequence). Trimming pared 1 base from V and 8 bases from J, leaving 14 bases between. CDR3 size: 15 residues. The CDR3 region is CASSLDRALGEKLFF. The CDR3 DNA follows: TGTGCCAGCAGCTTAGACAGGGCCCTGGGGGAAAAACTGTTTTTT.

This clone was found a few times. The V gene is TRBV4-1, the J gene TRBJ2-7; D uncertain. Trimming left V 0 bases short and J 0 bases short, with 9 bases between. Germline V gene data show CDR1 as MGHRA and CDR2 as YSYEKL. This CDR3 comprises 15 residues. As DNA, the CDR3 is TGCGCCAGCAGCCAAGAGGTAACAGCCTCCTACGAGCAGTACTTC. It yields the protein CASSQEVTASYEQYF.

This chain's CDR3 is CSVVGLFNYGYTF. DNA of the CDR3: TGCAGCGTTGTTGGCCTCTTTAACTATGGCTACACCTTC. The chain uses TRBV29-1 and TRBJ1-2, with no clear D. V was cut by 4 bases and J by 1 base, with 10 bases left in between. Per the germline V gene, CDR1 is SQVTM and CDR2 is ANQGSEA. The length of the CDR3 is 13 residues.

The V call is TRBV4-1, the J call TRBJ2-1; 14 bases match TRBD2. CDR3 length: 14 residues. Germline assignment: CDR1 MGHRA and CDR2 YSYEKL. J gave up 9 bases and V 6 bases, and 4 bases lay outside the gene matches. DNA of the CDR3: TGCGCCAGCAGGGGACTAGCGGGGGAAGGTGAGCAGTTCTTC. Translation gives CASRGLAGEGEQFF.

The rearrangement joins TRBV12-5 to TRBJ2-2; perhaps TRBD1 as D (6 bases). Germline V gene sequence: CDR1 LGHNT, CDR2 FRNRAP. CDR3 size: 15 residues. Trimming pared 3 bases from V and 4 bases from J, leaving 12 bases between. CDR3 sequence (DNA): TGTGCTAGTGGTTTTAGTCAGGGGAGCACCGGGGAGCTGTTTTTT. Encoded protein: CASGFSQGSTGELFF. Using reference TRBV12-5 and TRBJ2-2 for the parts outside the CDR3, the full variable domain is DARVTQTPRHKVTEMGQEVTMRCQPILGHNTVFWYRQTMMQGLELLAYFRNRAPLDDSGMPKDRFSAEMPDATLATLKIQPSEPRDSAVYFCASGFSQGSTGELFFGEGSRLTVL.

The V call is TRBV12-5, the J call TRBJ2-1; 10 bases are a match to TRBD2. Trimming took 5 bases from V and 8 from J; bases not matched to a gene: 15. The germline V gene has CDR1 LGHNT and CDR2 FRNRAP. The CDR3 loop spans 17 amino acids. The CDR3 coding sequence is TGTGCTAGTGGTCCGACCCTTCTAGCGGGGGCCCCCGATGAGCAGTTCTTC. Translation: CASGPTLLAGAPDEQFF.

The V call is TRBV7-9, the J call TRBJ2-3; TRBD2 matches 13 bases. The CDR3 totals 17 residues. V gave up 0 bases and J gave up 4 bases; unmatched junction bases: 4. CDR1 is SEHNR, CDR2 FQNEAQ, per germline (reference sequence). The CDR3 nucleotides read TGTGCCAGCAGCTTAGCCCGGACTAGCGGGAGTTCAGATACGCAGTATTTT. Amino acids: CASSLARTSGSSDTQYF.

This clone was picked up one time. The V and J genes are TRBV6-5 and TRBJ2-3, with D perhaps TRBD2 (5 bases). CDR3 length equals 15 residues. Between the trimmed V and J ends, which lost 6 bases and 0 bases, there was a span of 13 bases. Germline V lookup: CDR1 MNHEY, CDR2 SVGAGI. The CDR3 sequence is CASRAPGSSTDTQYF. The DNA of the CDR3 is TGTGCCAGCAGGGCCCCGGGATCTAGCACAGATACGCAGTATTTT.

The rearrangement links TRBV2 to TRBJ2-1, with 12 bases aligning to TRBD2. From germline, CDR1 is SNHLY and CDR2 FYNNEI. The length of the CDR3 is 16 residues. The V segment lost 4 bases and the J segment 9 bases; nucleotides outside the gene matches: 10. The chain's CDR3 is CASSAGLAGSLGEQFF. As DNA, the CDR3 is TGTGCCAGCAGTGCCGGACTAGCGGGATCGTTGGGTGAGCAGTTCTTC. Drawing the rest from reference TRBV2 and TRBJ2-1, the complete variable domain is EPEVTQTPSHQVTQMGQEVILRCVPISNHLYFYWYRQILGQKVEFLVSFYNNEISEKSEIFDDQFSVERPDGSNFTLKIRSTKLEDSAMYFCASSAGLAGSLGEQFFGPGTRLTVL.

This chain joins TRBV5-5 and TRBJ1-1; 10 bases are a match to TRBD1. CDR3 length equals 14 residues. Germline CDR1 and CDR2: SGHKS and YYEKEE (reference sequence). V lost 4 bases and J lost 6; bases outside the gene matches: 6. The CDR3 sequence is CASSGWTGGSEAFF. The CDR3 DNA follows: TGTGCCAGCAGCGGCTGGACAGGGGGTTCTGAAGCTTTCTTT.

The gene calls are TRBV9 and TRBJ2-3; weak D call: TRBD2 (6 bases). V was clipped by 0 bases and J by 4 bases, with 12 bases between them. The CDR3 is made up of 15 amino acids. The germline V gene encodes CDR1 SGDLS and CDR2 YYNGEE. CDR3 coding DNA: TGTGCCAGCAGCGTAGGGGGCGGGGTGGCAGATACGCAGTATTTT. Protein sequence: CASSVGGGVADTQYF.

The gene calls are TRBV5-1 and TRBJ2-6, with D possibly being TRBD1 (5 bases). From germline, CDR1 is SGHRS and CDR2 YFSETQ. The CDR3 consists of 15 residues. V was clipped by 3 bases and J by 1 base, with 8 bases between them. In nucleotides, the CDR3 is TGCGCCAGCAGCTCTCCAGGGTCTGGGGCCAACGTCCTGACTTTC. Translation gives CASSSPGSGANVLTF.

The chain joins TRBV9 to TRBJ1-4; no clear D gene. The CDR3 sequence is 14 residues long. Trimming shortened V by 1 base and J by 7 bases, and 11 bases separated the two germline ends. The V gene's germline CDR1 is SGDLS and CDR2 YYNGEE. CDR3 residues: CASSVKLNGEKLFF. The CDR3 bases are TGTGCCAGCAGCGTAAAGCTAAATGGTGAAAAACTGTTTTTT.

This clone was found a few times. The chain recombines TRBV7-6 with TRBJ2-1; D unclear. CDR3 size: 12 residues. Trimming left V 6 bases short and J 4 bases short, with 7 bases between. Germline V gene data show CDR1 as SGHVS and CDR2 as FNYEAQ. CDR3 bases: TGTGCCAGCAGTCACAATTACAATGAGCAGTTCTTC. Residues: CASSHNYNEQFF.

This clone was counted only a few times. J is TRBJ2-7 and V is TRBV5-4, with 7 bases identical to TRBD2. This CDR3 has 14 residues. V was pared by 0 bases and J by 5 bases, with 5 bases of the junction left unmatched. Germline assignment: CDR1 SGHNT and CDR2 YYREEE (reference sequence). Written as DNA, the CDR3 is TGTGCCAGCAGCTTGGCTGGGGGGAGGGACGAGCAGTACTTC. This codes for CASSLAGGRDEQYF.

The chain couples TRBV9 to TRBJ2-2; tentatively, D is TRBD1 (6 bases). The CDR3 covers 16 residues. The germline V gene has CDR1 SGDLS and CDR2 YYNGEE. The ends were cut back, 3 bases at V and 6 bases at J, with 18 bases in the middle. DNA for the CDR3: TGTGCCAGCAGCGCTAAAGGGGGTTGGAGTCCCGGGGAGCTGTTTTTT. It encodes CASSAKGGWSPGELFF.

The chain recombines TRBV27 with TRBJ1-1; 7 bases are shared with TRBD1. The CDR3 has 15 amino acids. The ends lost 0 bases at V and 0 bases at J; junction bases unmatched: 1. Per the germline V gene, CDR1 is MNHEY and CDR2 is SMNVEV (reference sequence). The CDR3: CASSLSGQLNTEAFF. DNA of the CDR3: TGTGCCAGCAGTTTATCGGGACAGCTGAACACTGAAGCTTTCTTT.

V usage is TRBV29-1 and J usage is TRBJ1-1, with TRBD1 identical over 7 bases. V trimming: 7 bases; J trimming: 1 base; junction bases outside the gene matches: 3. The CDR3 contains 12 residues. Germline lookup yields CDR1 SQVTM and CDR2 ANQGSEA. CDR3 region: CSADRANTEAFF. The CDR3 bases are TGCAGCGCCGACAGGGCGAACACTGAAGCTTTCTTT.

By proportion, this clone is large (0.1 to 1%). The V call is TRBV7-6, the J call TRBJ2-7; weak D call: TRBD2 (5 bases). The germline CDR1 and CDR2 sequences are SGHVS and FNYEAQ. Between the trimmed V and J ends, which lost 5 bases and 6 bases, there was a span of 8 bases. The CDR3 runs 11 residues. In nucleotides, the CDR3 is TGTGCCAGCAGCCGGGGTGGCGAGCAGTACTTC. Residues: CASSRGGEQYF.

The chain links TRBV20-1 to TRBJ2-5; D is possibly TRBD1 (6 bases). The CDR3 is 11 amino acids. From germline, CDR1 is DFQATT and CDR2 SNEGSKA (reference sequence). V shed 6 bases and J shed 9 bases, with 14 bases lying between them. The CDR3 is CSANDRWSQYF. The CDR3 DNA is TGCAGTGCCAACGACAGGTGGTCCCAGTACTTC.

The V call is TRBV19, the J call TRBJ2-3; D unclear. The V end lost 5 bases, the J end lost 0 bases, and 15 bases lay between the germline ends. There are 16 residues in the CDR3. Germline V CDR1 and CDR2: LNHDA, SQIVND (reference sequence). CDR3 in amino acids: CASSLDWSTSTDTQYF. For the CDR3, the DNA is TGTGCCAGTAGTCTCGATTGGAGTACTAGCACAGATACGCAGTATTTT.

DNA of the CDR3: TGTGCCAGCAGCTTAGACAGAAGGAGGAACACTGAAGCTTTCTTT. It translates to CASSLDRRRNTEAFF. The chain has TRBV5-8 and TRBJ1-1, with a possible D match to TRBD1 (5 bases). The V and J ends lost 2 bases and 1 base respectively, with 12 bases between them. This CDR3 is 15 amino acids long. In germline, CDR1 is SGHTS, CDR2 YDEGEE. The full variable domain, completed using reference TRBV5-8 and TRBJ1-1, is EAGVTQSPTHLIKTRGQQATLRCSPISGHTSVYWYQQALGLGLQFLLWYDEGEERNRGNFPPRFSGRQFPNYSSELNVNALELEDSALYLCASSLDRRRNTEAFFGQGTRLTVV.

This clone was picked up a small number of times. This chain joins TRBV13 and TRBJ1-4; 7 positions match TRBD1. V lost 5 bases to trimming and J lost 7 bases; unmatched junction nucleotides: 7. CDR1 is PRHDT, CDR2 FYEKMQ, per germline (reference sequence). CDR3 length: 14 amino acids. The CDR3, as DNA: TGTGCCAGCAGCGAGGAAGGGGGCCGTGAAAAACTGTTTTTT. Protein product: CASSEEGGREKLFF.

This clone was observed a single time. V is TRBV4-1 and J is TRBJ2-5; TRBD2 matches at 9 bases. The better agreement between TRBJ2-7 and the DNA end casts doubt on the J call. CDR1 is MGHRA and CDR2 is YSYEKL in the germline V gene. The CDR3 runs to 15 residues. The CDR3 loop reads CASSRRLADTYEQYF. The CDR3, as DNA: TGCGCCAGCAGCCGCCGACTAGCGGATACCTACGAGCAGTACTTC.

This CDR3 is CASSFVGIYNMNEQFF. The CDR3 bases are TGTGCCAGCAGTTTCGTCGGGATCTATAATATGAATGAGCAGTTCTTC. The chain is built from TRBV28 and TRBJ2-1, with D possibly TRBD2 on 5 matching bases. V lost 3 bases to trimming and J lost 7 bases, with 19 bases between them. The V gene's germline CDR1 is MDHEN and CDR2 SYDVKM. The CDR3 runs to 16 residues.

In DNA form, the CDR3 reads TGCGCCAGCAGCCCCGGACAGGGGCCTTCAGGGACCCAGTACTTC. Protein: CASSPGQGPSGTQYF. The gene calls are TRBV4-1 and TRBJ2-5; 9 positions match TRBD1. V lost 4 bases to trimming and J lost 7 bases; unmatched junction nucleotides: 10. The CDR3 consists of 15 residues. In germline, CDR1 is MGHRA, CDR2 YSYEKL.

The chain joins TRBV1 to TRBJ2-3; TRBD2, the D gene given by the table, was not confirmed from the DNA. TRBV1 is classified as a pseudogene. This CDR3 region has 18 residues. CDR3 sequence reads: CTSRPSGTSTRPTDTQYF. The CDR3 region has the DNA TGCACCAGCCGTCCTTCCGGGACTAGTACCCGCCCCACAGATACGCAGTATTTT.

The rearrangement uses TRBV18 and TRBJ2-7; 9 positions agree with TRBD2. The germline V gene has CDR1 KGHSH and CDR2 LQKENI. The CDR3 is 15 amino acids. Trimming removed 6 bases from V and 9 bases from J; junction bases left unmatched: 15. CDR3 nucleotide sequence: TGTGCCAGCTCCCTTTCCGCGGGAGGGGACTTCGGGCAGTACTTC. Translating gives CASSLSAGGDFGQYF.